The 9 T cell receptor beta chains below all came from one sample that was sequenced in a study of early T cells in non-severe SARS-CoV-2 infection (dated by TCRdb to 2020 to 2022). The library was built by means of 5' RACE. The reads were generated on a NextSeq 500. TCRdb reprocessing: public reads trimmed at Q25 with fastp, clones called with MiXCR, in-frame beta chains kept. Rows with one shared CDR3 protein collapse into an entry with the most common genes and DNA. This sample gives more than 80,000 distinct CDR3 sequences in total; around 13% of them show up just once. The ten largest clones add up to around 1.5% of the sample. Material: whole blood. The receptors derive from an adult who was a healthcare worker with PCR-confirmed SARS-CoV-2 infection or an uninfected control (not recorded which).

Many counts were recorded for this clonotype. V usage is TRBV20-1 and J usage is TRBJ1-2, with D possibly TRBD1 on 6 matching bases. V was shortened by 5 bases and J by 9 bases, with 19 bases between the two germline ends. The CDR3 runs to 13 residues. The germline V gene encodes CDR1 DFQATT and CDR2 SNEGSKA (reference sequence). DNA of the CDR3: TGCAGTGCTCGCCTTGGAGGTCAGGGGAGCTACACCTTC. Translating gives CSARLGGQGSYTF.

Only a few counts were recorded for this clonotype. The gene calls are TRBV11-2 and TRBJ2-2; TRBD2 might be the D (5 bases). V lost 5 bases to trimming and J lost 1 base, with 17 bases between them. CDR1 and CDR2 from the germline V gene are SGHAT and FQNNGV. The CDR3 consists of 17 residues. The CDR3 bases are TGTGCCAGCAGCCAGCGGTCGATTGGATTGAACACCGGGGAGCTGTTTTTT. Protein: CASSQRSIGLNTGELFF.

This clonotype was recorded only once. Germline is not matched at one junction end, which may reflect a read error. The genes are TRBV28 and TRBJ1-4; 9 nucleotides line up with TRBD1. This CDR3 comprises 14 residues. Germline CDR1 is MDHEN and CDR2 is SYDVKM. In DNA, the CDR3 is TGTGCCAGCAGCCCGACAGGGGGGAATGGAAAACTGTTTTTT. Protein: CASSPTGGNGKLFF.

This clonotype was counted only a few times. This chain uses TRBV5-1 with TRBJ2-5; D might be TRBD2 (6 bases). This CDR3 spans 15 amino acids. Germline-derived CDR1 and CDR2 are SGHRS and YFSETQ. The V end lost 4 bases, the J end lost 5 bases, and 18 bases lay between the germline ends. CDR3 residues: CASSRGTSDGETQYF. The CDR3, as DNA: TGCGCCAGCAGCCGCGGGACGTCTGACGGGGAGACCCAGTACTTC. The full variable domain, rest sourced from reference TRBV5-1 and TRBJ2-5, is KAGVTQTPRYLIKTRGQQVTLSCSPISGHRSVSWYQQTPGQGLQFLFEYFSETQRNKGNFPGRFSGRQFSNSRSEMNVSTLELGDSALYLCASSRGTSDGETQYFGPGTRLLVL.

The chain links TRBV20-1 to TRBJ2-7; 9 nucleotides align to TRBD1. In germline, CDR1 is DFQATT, CDR2 SNEGSKA (reference sequence). J gave up 5 bases and V 6 bases, and 5 bases lay outside the gene matches. The CDR3 contains 12 residues. In nucleotides, the CDR3 is TGCAGTGCGCCGGGACAGGGCAACGAGCAGTACTTC. Translation gives CSAPGQGNEQYF.

This clonotype was found many times. The chain employs TRBV7-9 and TRBJ2-1, with 8 bases matching TRBD2. Losses at the gene ends were 3 bases for V and 2 bases for J; bases not matched to a gene: 15. Germline lookup yields CDR1 SEHNR and CDR2 FQNEAQ (reference sequence). The CDR3 extends over 19 amino acids. The CDR3: CASSFSGLSGGLTYNEQFF. CDR3 nucleotides: TGTGCCAGCAGCTTTTCGGGGCTAAGCGGGGGCCTAACCTACAATGAGCAGTTCTTC. The full variable domain, with the rest looked up from reference TRBV7-9 and TRBJ2-1, is DTGVSQNPRHKITKRGQNVTFRCDPISEHNRLYWYRQTLGQGPEFLTYFQNEAQLEKSRLLSDRFSAERPKGSFSTLEIQRTEQGDSAMYLCASSFSGLSGGLTYNEQFFGPGTRLTVL.

This clonotype was seen repeatedly, ten times or more. This chain connects TRBV2 to TRBJ1-2; TRBD1 matches 9 bases. V lost 9 bases, J lost 0 bases, and 8 bases stayed unmatched. The length of the CDR3 is 15 residues. Germline loops: CDR1 SNHLY, CDR2 FYNNEI. The CDR3 region has the DNA TGTGCCAGTCAGACAGGGGGGACTTCTAACTATGGCTACACCTTC. This translates into CASQTGGTSNYGYTF.

This clonotype appeared a few times. The chain combines TRBV5-3 with TRBJ2-1; no firm D call. TRBV5-3 is marked as an open reading frame, function uncertain. The CDR3 is made up of 13 amino acids. V lost 10 bases and J 9 bases, leaving 20 bases between the germline ends. In nucleotides, the CDR3 is TGTGCCGGGCCTCGCCGTTCCCCCGGTGAGCAGTTCTTC. Translation gives CAGPRRSPGEQFF.

This clonotype was counted many times. V and J are TRBV11-2 and TRBJ1-5; unclear D gene. The V gene lost 1 base and the J gene lost 0 bases, with 7 bases spanning the gap. Germline V gene sequence: CDR1 SGHAT, CDR2 FQNNGV. This CDR3 region has 15 residues. The CDR3 region is CASSLGGFSNQPQHF. Written as DNA, the CDR3 is TGTGCCAGCAGCTTAGGAGGTTTTAGCAATCAGCCCCAGCATTTT.